The present T cell receptor (beta chain) was sequenced within a study of T cells after somatic rescue of genetic block. The assay was immunoSEQ multiplex PCR, and TCRdb's table has in-frame clones only and misses some. The sample consists of 95,000 to 120,000 clones, around nine tenths of them appearing once. The specimen sequenced was peripheral blood mononuclear cells (PBMCs). This receptor was identified in a woman in her late teens or twenties.

The CDR3 nucleotides read TGTGCCACCAGCAGGGACTGGAAAGAGACCCAGTACTTC. Protein sequence: CATSRDWKETQYF. The chain carries TRBV15 and TRBJ2-5; D may be TRBD2 (5 bases). Per the germline V gene, CDR1 is LNHNV and CDR2 is YYDKDF (reference sequence). The CDR3 covers 13 residues. The V end lost 3 bases, the J end lost 3 bases, and 8 bases lay between the germline ends.